Listed here are 12 T cell receptor beta chains from one sample, sequenced in a study of blood T cell repertoires in COVID-19. Sequencing was performed with immunoSEQ multiplex PCR; in TCRdb, only in-frame clones are kept and a portion is missing. The sample yields approximately 200,000 clones, about nine tenths seen once. The sequenced material came from PBMCs or T cells enriched from blood (not recorded which). These receptors were obtained from a man between 18 and 35 years old with acute COVID-19.

The chain employs TRBV7-9 and TRBJ2-7; weak D call: TRBD2 (6 bases). Deletions cut 7 bases from V and 0 bases from J, with 13 bases between. The germline gives CDR1 SEHNR, CDR2 FQNEAQ (reference sequence). The CDR3 loop spans 14 amino acids. The CDR3 region is CASTPPGASYEQYF. The CDR3 bases are TGTGCCAGCACCCCCCCGGGAGCCTCCTACGAGCAGTACTTC.

The chain links TRBV9 to TRBJ1-2, with 7 bases matching TRBD1. Unmatched junction bases numbered 7, after V lost 4 bases and J lost 4 bases. The germline V gene has CDR1 SGDLS and CDR2 YYNGEE. The CDR3 runs to 14 residues. CDR3 in DNA: TGTGCCAGCAGCCCCGGGACAGCAACCTATGGCTACACCTTC. As protein: CASSPGTATYGYTF.

This chain links TRBV6-5 with TRBJ1-3; weak D call: TRBD1 (5 bases). V lost 6 bases and J lost 7, with 16 bases in between. Per germline, CDR1 MNHEY and CDR2 SVGAGI. This CDR3 region has 14 residues. The DNA for the CDR3 is TGTGCCAGCAGACCCGACAGAATCTGGAACACCATATATTTT. It specifies CASRPDRIWNTIYF.

This chain uses TRBV7-8 with TRBJ2-1; 9 nucleotides match TRBD1. CDR3 size: 15 residues. Germline CDR1 reads SGHVS; CDR2 reads FQNEAQ. V lost 3 bases, J lost 7 bases, and 7 bases stayed unmatched. In DNA form, the CDR3 reads TGTGCCAGCAGCTTGGGGACAGGGAATAGGAATGAGCAGTTCTTC. Amino acids: CASSLGTGNRNEQFF.

The chain employs TRBV6-5 and TRBJ2-1, with D possibly TRBD1 on 5 matching bases. V was shortened by 6 bases and J by 3 bases, with 9 bases between the two germline ends. CDR1 is MNHEY, CDR2 SVGAGI, per germline. The CDR3 has 13 residues. DNA for the CDR3: TGTGCCAGCAGGGCAGGGAACTACAATGAGCAGTTCTTC. Translation: CASRAGNYNEQFF.

The chain combines TRBV7-3 with TRBJ2-3; the match to TRBD2 covers 12 bases. The length of the CDR3 is 15 residues. Per germline, CDR1 SGHTA and CDR2 FQGTGA. The trim removed 2 bases at V and 6 bases at J, leaving 3 bases unmatched. In DNA, the CDR3 is TGTGCCAGCAGCTTATCTGGACTAGCGGGGGATACGCAGTATTTT. Protein product: CASSLSGLAGDTQYF.

The rearrangement uses TRBV9 and TRBJ2-7, with D maybe TRBD1 (6 bases). The CDR3 loop spans 12 amino acids. V lost 3 bases and J 5 bases, leaving 9 bases between the germline ends. Germline-derived CDR1 and CDR2 are SGDLS and YYNGEE. The CDR3 sequence: CASSGQADEQYF. The CDR3 DNA sequence: TGTGCCAGCAGCGGACAGGCGGACGAGCAGTACTTC.

This chain uses TRBV30 with TRBJ1-1; D ambiguous. V lost 4 bases and J lost 7, with 10 bases in between. CDR3 length: 11 residues. CDR1 GTSNPN and CDR2 SVGIG come from the germline V gene (reference sequence). CDR3 in amino acids: CAWTAGIEAFF. The CDR3 DNA is TGTGCCTGGACTGCGGGGATTGAAGCTTTCTTT.

The chain employs TRBV4-1 and TRBJ1-2; D remains ambiguous. Trimming removed 0 bases at V and 4 bases at J, with 9 bases between. In germline, CDR1 is MGHRA, CDR2 YSYEKL. This CDR3 spans 14 amino acids. The CDR3 region has the DNA TGCGCCAGCAGCCAAGACCCGGGAACCTATGGCTACACCTTC. It codes for CASSQDPGTYGYTF.

On this clone itself: The sample contains more than one DNA sequence encoding this CDR3. V is TRBV7-2 and J is TRBJ2-7, with 8 bases aligning to TRBD1. CDR3 size: 14 residues. CDR1 is SGHTA and CDR2 is FQGNSA in the germline V gene. V dropped 1 base and J dropped 4; count of bases not matched to a gene: 3. DNA for the CDR3: TGTGCCAGCAGCTTAGGGCAGGGGGCTTACGAGCAGTACTTC. This translates into CASSLGQGAYEQYF.

The V and J genes are TRBV12-3 or TRBV12-4 and TRBJ1-2, with a weak D call TRBD1 (5 bases). Trimming stripped 3 bases from V and 6 bases from J, with 8 bases between. The CDR3 totals 12 residues. DNA of the CDR3: TGTGCCAGCAGTTTCCTACAGGATGGCTACACCTTC. This sequence encodes CASSFLQDGYTF.

The chain carries TRBV5-5 and TRBJ1-1; no clear D. Germline CDR1 is SGHKS and CDR2 is YYEKEE (reference sequence). With 2 bases removed from V and 4 bases from J, the gap between germline ends came to 6 bases. The length of the CDR3 is 12 residues. The DNA for the CDR3 is TGTGCCAGCAGCTTTCTCGGCACTGAAGCTTTCTTT. Protein sequence: CASSFLGTEAFF.